Following are 22 T cell receptor beta chains from one sample sequenced in a study of blood T cell repertoires in COVID-19. Produced via immunoSEQ multiplex PCR; TCRdb's table is partial and in-frame only. This sample has about 99,000 clones, with more than 85% found just once. Sequencing input: peripheral blood. The receptors derive from a human donor in a cohort sampled during active COVID-19.

The V and J genes are TRBV6-4 and TRBJ2-3; 10 bases are shared with TRBD2. Germline V lookup: CDR1 MRHNA, CDR2 SNTAGT. This CDR3 has 16 residues. The trim removed 3 bases at V and 4 bases at J, leaving 7 bases unmatched. This chain's CDR3 is CASSDTSGRGPDTQYF. The CDR3 DNA is TGTGCCAGCAGTGATACGAGCGGGAGGGGCCCAGATACGCAGTATTTT.

The chain couples TRBV24-1 to TRBJ1-5; D ambiguous. This CDR3 comprises 13 residues. Germline CDR1 is KGHDR and CDR2 is SFDVKD. V was trimmed by 5 bases and J by 0 bases, leaving 4 bases between them. DNA of the CDR3: TGTGCCACCAGTGCCAGTAGCAATCAGCCCCAGCATTTT. Residues: CATSASSNQPQHF.

The V call is TRBV11-1, the J call TRBJ2-7; D is undetermined. The length of the CDR3 is 12 residues. Trimming pared 10 bases from V and 0 bases from J, leaving 10 bases between. Germline values: CDR1 SGHAT, CDR2 FQDESV (reference sequence). CDR3 loop: CATTGNSYEQYF. The CDR3 coding sequence is TGTGCCACCACGGGTAACTCCTACGAGCAGTACTTC. The full variable domain, in which reference TRBV11-1 and TRBJ2-7 provide the parts outside the CDR3, is EAEVAQSPRYKITEKSQAVAFWCDPISGHATLYWYRQILGQGPELLVQFQDESVVDDSQLPKDRFSAERLKGVDSTLKIQPAELGDSAMYLCATTGNSYEQYFGPGTRLTVT.

V and J are TRBV29-1 and TRBJ1-1; D perhaps matches TRBD1 (5 bases). The V end was cut by 1 base, the J end by 0 bases, with 12 bases between. The length of the CDR3 is 15 residues. Per germline, CDR1 SQVTM and CDR2 ANQGSEA. The CDR3 is CSVEGDLGMNTEAFF. CDR3 bases: TGCAGCGTTGAAGGGGACTTGGGAATGAACACTGAAGCTTTCTTT.

The genes are TRBV5-1 and TRBJ1-1, with 7 bases aligning to TRBD1. Germline CDR1 and CDR2: SGHRS and YFSETQ. The CDR3 extends over 15 amino acids. With V trimmed by 3 bases and J by 0 bases, 5 bases remained unmatched. CDR3 DNA sequence: TGCGCCAGCAGCTACTATACAGGGGTGAACACTGAAGCTTTCTTT. Translating gives CASSYYTGVNTEAFF.

The V gene is TRBV28, the J gene TRBJ2-7, with 7 bases matching TRBD1. CDR3 size: 14 residues. The germline V gene encodes CDR1 MDHEN and CDR2 SYDVKM. The V and J ends lost 5 bases and 3 bases, in that order; junction bases with no gene match: 7. The CDR3 DNA reads as TGTGCCAGCAGTCAGCCGGGACAGAACTACGAGCAGTACTTC. It is translated as CASSQPGQNYEQYF.

This clone came up once. The V call is TRBV7-6, the J call TRBJ2-3, with a weak D call TRBD1 (6 bases). The germline CDR1 and CDR2 sequences are SGHVS and FNYEAQ. The CDR3 is made up of 18 amino acids. V was pared by 0 bases and J by 3 bases, with 19 bases between. CDR3 sequence: CASSLALGQDLSTDTQYF. DNA for the CDR3: TGTGCCAGCAGCTTAGCGCTGGGACAAGACCTGTCTACAGATACGCAGTATTTT.

The V call is TRBV10-3, the J call TRBJ2-1; 10 nucleotides align to TRBD2. In germline, CDR1 is ENHRY, CDR2 SYGVKD. The CDR3 spans 15 residues. V lost 6 bases and J lost 5; bases outside the gene matches: 7. CDR3 in amino acids: CAIRRLAGADNEQFF. The CDR3 coding sequence is TGTGCCATCAGACGTCTAGCGGGGGCCGACAATGAGCAGTTCTTC.

V is TRBV7-2 and J is TRBJ1-1; D perhaps matches TRBD1 (6 bases). The CDR3 has 17 residues. CDR1 and CDR2 from the germline V gene are SGHTA and FQGNSA. With 5 bases removed from V and 2 bases from J, the gap between germline ends came to 21 bases. CDR3 coding DNA: TGTGCCAGCAGCCCCCCCTGGGGGAGGGGGGGCAACACTGAAGCTTTCTTT. Translated, it gives CASSPPWGRGGNTEAFF.

The chain uses TRBV12-3 or TRBV12-4 and TRBJ1-3; D call uncertain. This CDR3 has 13 amino acids. Trimming took off 6 bases at V and 0 bases at J, with 6 bases between the two ends. In nucleotides, the CDR3 is TGTGCCAGCAGAAGCGTCTCTGGAAACACCATATATTTT. Its translation is CASRSVSGNTIYF.

This chain links TRBV5-8 with TRBJ2-6; 7 positions match TRBD1. After removal of 4 bases from V and 0 bases from J, the junction contained 7 bases not matched to a gene. The CDR3 runs to 17 residues. Germline CDR1 and CDR2: SGHTS and YDEGEE. DNA of the CDR3: TGTGCCAGCAGCGACAGGGACAGCCTCTCTGGGGCCAACGTCCTGACTTTC. Amino acid sequence: CASSDRDSLSGANVLTF.

About this clone: A junction end diverges from the germline sequence, so it may reflect a read error. The rearrangement uses TRBV28 and TRBJ2-7, with a tentative D call TRBD1 (6 bases). Germline assignment: CDR1 MDHEN and CDR2 SYDVKM. The CDR3 is made up of 14 amino acids. CDR3 amino acids: CASGEQGIRYEQCF. In nucleotides, the CDR3 is TGTGCCAGCGGAGAACAGGGAATCCGATACGAGCAGTGCTTC.

This rearrangement joins TRBV11-1 to TRBJ2-1; D remains ambiguous. CDR1 SGHAT and CDR2 FQDESV come from the germline V gene (reference sequence). V was cut by 3 bases and J by 5 bases, with 8 bases left in between. The CDR3 consists of 13 residues. CDR3 amino acids: CASSFNNHNEQFF. The CDR3 nucleotides read TGTGCCAGCAGCTTTAACAATCACAATGAGCAGTTCTTC.

The chain employs TRBV4-1 and TRBJ2-7; TRBD1 agrees at 8 bases. CDR3 length: 14 residues. Unmatched junction bases numbered 4, after V lost 4 bases and J lost 2 bases. Per the germline V gene, CDR1 is MGHRA and CDR2 is YSYEKL. CDR3 loop: CASSPGQAAYEQYF. CDR3 DNA: TGCGCCAGCAGCCCGGGACAGGCCGCCTACGAGCAGTACTTC.

The chain links TRBV19 to TRBJ1-4, with D possibly TRBD1 on 6 matching bases. Germline V CDR1 and CDR2: LNHDA, SQIVND (reference sequence). V was trimmed by 6 bases and J by 4 bases, leaving 21 bases between them. The CDR3 has 17 residues. The CDR3 spells CASSPGHHGDNNEKLFF. The CDR3 region has the DNA TGTGCCAGTAGCCCCGGGCACCATGGGGACAATAATGAAAAACTGTTTTTT.

The chain recombines TRBV13 with TRBJ1-1, with D tentatively TRBD1 (6 bases). Trimming shortened V by 5 bases and J by 4 bases, and 11 bases separated the two germline ends. Germline values: CDR1 PRHDT, CDR2 FYEKMQ (reference sequence). The CDR3 runs 13 residues. CDR3 bases: TGTGCCAGCAGCCGTCAGGGGCGCACTGAAGCTTTCTTT. It codes for CASSRQGRTEAFF.

In its sample, this clone was seen once. The J gene is TRBJ1-4, the V gene TRBV6-5; no reliable D call. The V gene lost 8 bases and the J gene lost 4 bases, with 11 bases spanning the gap. The CDR3 runs 13 residues. The germline V gene has CDR1 MNHEY and CDR2 SVGAGI. This chain's CDR3 is CASSSWGNEKLFF. The CDR3, as DNA: TGTGCCAGCTCTAGCTGGGGTAATGAAAAACTGTTTTTT.

This chain uses TRBV13 with TRBJ2-7, with 8 bases that match TRBD1. Unmatched junction bases numbered 6, after V lost 5 bases and J lost 3 bases. Looked up from germline, CDR1 is PRHDT and CDR2 is FYEKMQ (reference sequence). This CDR3 has 14 amino acids. This chain's CDR3 is CASSKTGVGYEQYF. CDR3 bases: TGTGCCAGCAGCAAGACAGGGGTGGGCTACGAGCAGTACTTC.

V is TRBV7-9 and J is TRBJ1-1; 8 positions agree with TRBD1. V shed 1 base and J 4 bases; nucleotides not matched to a gene: 5. The germline CDR1 and CDR2 sequences are SEHNR and FQNEAQ (reference sequence). The CDR3 consists of 15 residues. The CDR3 here is CASSLERTGRTEAFF. In DNA, the CDR3 is TGTGCCAGCAGCTTAGAAAGGACAGGGCGCACTGAAGCTTTCTTT.

The chain couples TRBV7-9 to TRBJ1-4, with 7 bases identical to TRBD1. V gave up 3 bases and J gave up 6 bases; unmatched junction bases: 10. Germline loops: CDR1 SEHNR, CDR2 FQNEAQ (reference sequence). This CDR3 contains 16 residues. CDR3 protein: CASSFPASTGDEKLFF. The CDR3 bases are TGTGCCAGCAGCTTCCCAGCGTCCACAGGGGATGAAAAACTGTTTTTT.

The chain uses TRBV4-1 and TRBJ2-2; tentative D call: TRBD2 (6 bases). The CDR3 sequence is 16 residues long. Per the germline V gene, CDR1 is MGHRA and CDR2 is YSYEKL. Deletions cut 1 base from V and 0 bases from J, with 9 bases between. The CDR3 sequence: CASSQGAGTNTGELFF. CDR3 DNA: TGCGCCAGCAGCCAAGGGGCGGGGACGAACACCGGGGAGCTGTTTTTT.

This rearrangement joins TRBV6-5 to TRBJ1-6, with TRBD1 as a possible D gene (5 bases). V lost 6 bases and J 5 bases, leaving 11 bases between the germline ends. Per germline, CDR1 MNHEY and CDR2 SVGAGI. The CDR3 is made up of 14 amino acids. CDR3 loop: CASRLVDNNSPLHF. The DNA for the CDR3 is TGTGCCAGCAGATTAGTGGACAATAATTCACCCCTCCACTTT.